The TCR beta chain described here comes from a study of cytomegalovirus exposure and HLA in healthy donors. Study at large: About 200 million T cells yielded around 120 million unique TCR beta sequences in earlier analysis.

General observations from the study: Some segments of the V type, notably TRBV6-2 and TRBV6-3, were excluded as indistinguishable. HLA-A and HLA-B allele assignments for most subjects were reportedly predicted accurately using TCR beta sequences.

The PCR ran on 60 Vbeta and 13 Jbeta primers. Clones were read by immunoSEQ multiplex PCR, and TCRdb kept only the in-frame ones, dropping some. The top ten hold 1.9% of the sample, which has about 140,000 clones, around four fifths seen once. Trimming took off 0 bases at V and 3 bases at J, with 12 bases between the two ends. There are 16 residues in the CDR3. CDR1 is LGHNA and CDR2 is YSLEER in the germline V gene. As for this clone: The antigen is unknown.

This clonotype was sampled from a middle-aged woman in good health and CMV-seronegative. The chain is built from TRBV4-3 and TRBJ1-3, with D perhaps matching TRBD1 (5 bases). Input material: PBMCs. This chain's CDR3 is CASSQEQASIGNTIYF. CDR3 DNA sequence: TGCGCCAGCAGCCAAGAACAGGCCTCCATTGGAAACACCATATATTTT.